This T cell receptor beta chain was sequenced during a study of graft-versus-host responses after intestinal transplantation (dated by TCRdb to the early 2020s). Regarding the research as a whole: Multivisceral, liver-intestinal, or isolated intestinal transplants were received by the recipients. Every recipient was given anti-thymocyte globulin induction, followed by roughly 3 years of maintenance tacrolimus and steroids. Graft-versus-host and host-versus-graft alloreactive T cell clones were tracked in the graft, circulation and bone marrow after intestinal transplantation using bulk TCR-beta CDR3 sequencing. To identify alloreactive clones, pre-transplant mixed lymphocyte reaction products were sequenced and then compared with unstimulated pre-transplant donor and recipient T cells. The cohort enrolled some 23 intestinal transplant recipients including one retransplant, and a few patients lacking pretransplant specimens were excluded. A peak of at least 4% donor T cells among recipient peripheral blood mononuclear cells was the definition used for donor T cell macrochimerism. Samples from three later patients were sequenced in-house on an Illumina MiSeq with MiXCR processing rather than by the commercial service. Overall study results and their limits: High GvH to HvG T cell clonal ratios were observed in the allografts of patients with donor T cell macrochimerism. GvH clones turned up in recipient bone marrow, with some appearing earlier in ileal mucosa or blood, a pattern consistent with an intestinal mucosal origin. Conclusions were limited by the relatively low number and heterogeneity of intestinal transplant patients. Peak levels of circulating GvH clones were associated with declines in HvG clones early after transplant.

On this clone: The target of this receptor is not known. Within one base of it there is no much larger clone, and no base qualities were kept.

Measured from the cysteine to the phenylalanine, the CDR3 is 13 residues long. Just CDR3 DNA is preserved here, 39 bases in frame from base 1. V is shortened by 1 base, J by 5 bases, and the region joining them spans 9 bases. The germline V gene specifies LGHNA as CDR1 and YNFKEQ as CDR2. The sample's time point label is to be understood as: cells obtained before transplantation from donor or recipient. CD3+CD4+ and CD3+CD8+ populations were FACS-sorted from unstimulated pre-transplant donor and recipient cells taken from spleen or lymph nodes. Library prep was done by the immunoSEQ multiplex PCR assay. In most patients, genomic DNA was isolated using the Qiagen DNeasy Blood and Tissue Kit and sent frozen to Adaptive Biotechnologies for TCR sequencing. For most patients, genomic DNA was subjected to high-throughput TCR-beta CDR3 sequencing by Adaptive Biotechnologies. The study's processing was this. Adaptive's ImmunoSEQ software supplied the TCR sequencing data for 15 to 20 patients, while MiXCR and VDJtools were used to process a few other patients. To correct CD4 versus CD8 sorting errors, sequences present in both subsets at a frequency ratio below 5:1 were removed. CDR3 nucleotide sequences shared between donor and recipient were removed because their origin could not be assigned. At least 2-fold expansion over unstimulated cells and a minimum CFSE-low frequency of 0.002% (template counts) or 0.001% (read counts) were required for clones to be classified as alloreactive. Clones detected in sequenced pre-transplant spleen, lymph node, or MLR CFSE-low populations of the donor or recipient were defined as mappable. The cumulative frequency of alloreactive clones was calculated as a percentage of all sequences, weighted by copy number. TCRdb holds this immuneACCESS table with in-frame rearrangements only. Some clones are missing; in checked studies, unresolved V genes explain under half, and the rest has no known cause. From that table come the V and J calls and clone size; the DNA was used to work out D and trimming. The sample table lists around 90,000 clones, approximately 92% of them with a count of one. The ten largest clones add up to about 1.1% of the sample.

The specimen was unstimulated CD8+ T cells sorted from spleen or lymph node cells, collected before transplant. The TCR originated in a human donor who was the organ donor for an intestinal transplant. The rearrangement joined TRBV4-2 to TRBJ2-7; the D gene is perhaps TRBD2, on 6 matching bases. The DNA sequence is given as TGTGCCAGCAGCCAAGTCGGGGGAAACGAGCAGTACTTC. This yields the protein CASSQVGGNEQYF.